This section outlines one T cell receptor (beta chain) sequence together with its context. The antigen remains undetermined. The ends were cut back, 5 bases at V and 4 bases at J, with 11 bases in the middle. CDR3 length equals 13 residues. Germline lookup yields CDR1 MNHNY and CDR2 SVGAGI (reference sequence). Method: immunoSEQ multiplex PCR; TCRdb's copy keeps in-frame clones and lacks some. This sample has over 120,000 clones, with around 93% found just once. This specimen comes from a study of T cell responses to AZD1222 COVID-19 vaccine. The study's findings and limits: The study found vaccine-associated CD4 TCRs spanning spike, dominant at 160-218 and 743-854. Reports say nearly half of spike-specific TCRs go after unmutated variant regions. Baseline serology detected seropositivity in only five to seven AZD1222 recipients. With two AZD1222 doses given, Spike-specific TCR breadth and depth both rose.

The chain has TRBV6-6 and TRBJ2-5; D possibly corresponds to TRBD1 (6 bases). Here the sequenced sample was peripheral blood, taken 28 days after the second AZD1222 dose. The sequence was collected from an adult who received the AZD1222 COVID-19 vaccine. The CDR3 sequence is CASSEDSTETQYF. The CDR3 DNA is TGTGCCAGCAGTGAGGACAGTACAGAGACCCAGTACTTC.